The sequence of this T cell receptor beta chain was determined in a study of CD8 T cells in Susac syndrome. RNA in amounts of roughly 0.5 to 1 ug was reverse transcribed with random hexamers. TCRdb re-derived calls from the immunoSEQ multiplex PCR reads in MiXCR, one entry per CDR3 protein. The profile shows 300,000 or so distinct CDR3 sequences, about 91% of them singletons. The germline CDR1 and CDR2 sequences are SGHAT and FQNNGV. The J segment lost 9 bases and the V segment lost 3 bases, leaving 3 bases of the junction unmatched. The CDR3 covers 12 residues. The clonotype was recovered from a human donor with multiple sclerosis. The sequenced sample was CD4+ T cells from PBMCs. This chain joins TRBV11-2 and TRBJ1-1, with 8 bases fitting TRBD1. The CDR3: CASSLGDRKAFF. DNA of the CDR3: TGTGCCAGCAGCTTGGGGGACAGGAAAGCTTTCTTT.